The 15 T cell receptor beta chains below come from one sample, sequenced in a study of blood T cell repertoires in COVID-19. Repertoires were generated with immunoSEQ multiplex PCR, while TCRdb's copy carries only in-frame clones and drops some. The data hold over 130,000 clones, with 80% to 85% observed a single time. The material sequenced was peripheral blood. These receptor sequences come from a young man with COVID-19, enrolled during active disease.

The chain links TRBV6-1 to TRBJ2-2; D gene uncertain. V lost 3 bases to trimming and J lost 4 bases, with 9 bases between them. This CDR3 is 14 amino acids long. Germline V gene lookup returns CDR1 MNHNS and CDR2 SASEGT. The CDR3 DNA reads TGTGCCAGCAGTGACAGGATCGGCACCGGGGAGCTGTTTTTT. Translated, it gives CASSDRIGTGELFF.

The table lists this clone with a count of one. The V call is TRBV4-1, the J call TRBJ2-3, with 11 bases identical to TRBD2. Per germline, CDR1 MGHRA and CDR2 YSYEKL. The CDR3 length is 17 residues. The V and J ends lost 4 bases and 0 bases, in that order; junction bases with no gene match: 6. The CDR3 protein is CASSPGLAASSTDTQYF. In DNA form, the CDR3 reads TGCGCCAGCAGCCCGGGACTAGCGGCTTCTAGCACAGATACGCAGTATTTT.

The rearrangement joins TRBV5-1 to TRBJ2-6, with 7 positions matching TRBD1. The CDR3 contains 15 residues. Germline CDR1 and CDR2: SGHRS and YFSETQ. V was pared by 3 bases and J by 4 bases, with 4 bases of the junction left unmatched. The CDR3 DNA is TGCGCCAGCAGCTCGACAGGGTCGGGGGCCAACGTCCTGACTTTC. Its translation: CASSSTGSGANVLTF.

The rearrangement uses TRBV14 and TRBJ1-6; no firm D call. Germline CDR1 reads SGHDN; CDR2 reads FVKESK. V was clipped by 1 base and J by 4 bases, with 5 bases between them. This CDR3 contains 14 residues. This CDR3 is CASSQVEYNSPLHF. CDR3 in DNA: TGTGCCAGCAGCCAAGTCGAGTATAATTCACCCCTCCACTTT.

In DNA form, the CDR3 reads TGCGCCAGCAGCTTGATGGGACAGAGTCGGGACGGCTACACCTTC. Its protein is CASSLMGQSRDGYTF. The chain joins TRBV5-1 to TRBJ1-2, with 7 bases lining up with TRBD1. The CDR3 extends over 15 amino acids. V lost 1 base, J lost 8 bases, and 11 bases stayed unmatched. Germline assignment: CDR1 SGHRS and CDR2 YFSETQ.

The chain has TRBV7-9 and TRBJ1-1; perhaps TRBD1 as D (5 bases). The length of the CDR3 is 13 residues. Germline-derived CDR1 and CDR2 are SEHNR and FQNEAQ (reference sequence). Trimming pared 5 bases from V and 4 bases from J, leaving 11 bases between. The CDR3 region has the DNA TGTGCCAGCAGCCGGGGGGTTGGCACTGAAGCTTTCTTT. Encoded protein: CASSRGVGTEAFF.

The CDR3 DNA follows: TGTGCCAGCAGCGTAGGGAAGCGGGACGTCGAGCAGTACTTC. This gives the protein CASSVGKRDVEQYF. V is TRBV9 and J is TRBJ2-7; 7 bases line up with TRBD2. With V trimmed by 0 bases and J by 6 bases, 6 bases remained unmatched. This CDR3 comprises 14 residues. Germline V gene lookup returns CDR1 SGDLS and CDR2 YYNGEE.

This CDR3 is CASSLVRVTGAGELFF. The CDR3 region has the DNA TGTGCCAGCAGCTTAGTCCGCGTGACGGGAGCCGGGGAGCTGTTTTTT. This chain joins TRBV7-9 and TRBJ2-2; D may be TRBD2 (6 bases). V lost 1 base and J 6 bases, leaving 15 bases between the germline ends. CDR3 length: 16 residues. Germline assignment: CDR1 SEHNR and CDR2 FQNEAQ (reference sequence).

The J gene is TRBJ2-3, the V gene TRBV7-2; 13 bases agree with TRBD2. Germline V gives CDR1 SGHTA, CDR2 FQGNSA. The V and J ends lost 3 bases and 6 bases, in that order; junction bases with no gene match: 6. The CDR3 sequence is 16 residues long. Here the CDR3 reads CASSFRTSGSVDTQYF. CDR3 nucleotides: TGTGCCAGCAGCTTCAGGACTAGCGGGAGTGTGGATACGCAGTATTTT.

The chain has TRBV19 and TRBJ2-3, with D hard to call. Germline V gene data show CDR1 as LNHDA and CDR2 as SQIVND (reference sequence). V lost 4 bases and J lost 5, with 16 bases in between. This CDR3 region has 15 residues. The CDR3 DNA is TGTGCCAGTAGTACCCCCTTTGCTGCGAGAGATACGCAGTATTTT. Translation gives CASSTPFAARDTQYF. Full variable domain (outside the CDR3, taken from reference TRBV19 and TRBJ2-3): DGGITQSPKYLFRKEGQNVTLSCEQNLNHDAMYWYRQDPGQGLRLIYYSQIVNDFQKGDIAEGYSVSREKKESFPLTVTSAQKNPTAFYLCASSTPFAARDTQYFGPGTRLTVL.

The chain carries TRBV7-2 and TRBJ1-1; D is undetermined. Trimming took off 1 base at V and 8 bases at J, with 14 bases between the two ends. Germline-derived CDR1 and CDR2 are SGHTA and FQGNSA. This CDR3 contains 14 residues. DNA for the CDR3: TGTGCCAGCAGCTTAGTAAGCGTTGGCCCCGAAGCTTTCTTT. This encodes CASSLVSVGPEAFF.

The gene calls are TRBV5-1 and TRBJ1-2; tentatively, D is TRBD1 (5 bases). The CDR3 length is 16 residues. V lost 1 base and J 5 bases, leaving 18 bases between the germline ends. CDR1 is SGHRS and CDR2 is YFSETQ in the germline V gene. The CDR3 nucleotides read TGCGCCAGCAGCTTGAGCGGGGCTACAGGAGTATATGGCTACACCTTC. Protein product: CASSLSGATGVYGYTF.

The V call is TRBV19, the J call TRBJ2-3; 10 nucleotides agree with TRBD2. V lost 4 bases, J lost 1 base, and 8 bases stayed unmatched. The germline V gene encodes CDR1 LNHDA and CDR2 SQIVND (reference sequence). The CDR3 covers 17 residues. CDR3 residues: CASSNDIAGGGTDTQYF. The CDR3 DNA sequence: TGTGCCAGTAGTAATGATATAGCGGGAGGAGGCACAGATACGCAGTATTTT.

In this sample, this clone turned up once. The chain employs TRBV28 and TRBJ2-7; the match to TRBD2 covers 8 bases. CDR3 size: 15 residues. CDR1 and CDR2 (germline): MDHEN, SYDVKM. V shed 2 bases, J shed 6 bases, and the junction held 9 bases outside the gene matches. CDR3 sequence reads: CASSLHSNRGGEQYF. The CDR3 DNA sequence: TGTGCCAGCAGTTTACACAGCAATCGGGGGGGCGAGCAGTACTTC.

This chain uses TRBV7-3 with TRBJ2-7, with D perhaps TRBD1 (6 bases). The CDR3 covers 15 residues. Trimming removed 1 base from V and 3 bases from J, with 13 bases in between. Germline V CDR1 and CDR2: SGHTA, FQGTGA. The CDR3 nucleotides are TGTGCCAGCAGCTTAAAACAGGGTCCTGGCTACGAGCAGTACTTC. Residues: CASSLKQGPGYEQYF.